This T cell receptor (beta chain) derives from a study of T cells after yellow fever vaccination (dated by TCRdb to about 2019). In terms of the full investigation: The SMART-Seq v4 Ultra Low Input RNA kit was used to prepare libraries from fractions with low cell numbers. Two healthy male donors made up the cohort, one aged 18 to 30 years and the other aged 30 to 40 years. To follow T-cell clones before and after primary and booster YFV17D yellow fever vaccination, bulk TCR alpha and beta repertoires were sequenced over time. Blood was drawn at multiple timepoints before and after primary and secondary immunization, with bulk PBMC replicates and cell subsets isolated. What the authors observed across the whole study: A small share of clonotypes was detected in both CD4 and CD8 compartments, with the overlap likely arising from convergent recombination. The study included only two donors, which limits how far the findings can be generalized. Computational filtering was required because FACS-sorted repertoires could contain abundant contaminating clonotypes from the bulk population. Compared with the primary T-cell response, the secondary T-cell response was weaker but faster, peaking on day 5 rather than day 15. After the booster, most clones that had expanded after primary vaccination were detected again (approximately 95% of CD4 and more than 80% of CD8), suggesting broad maintenance of memory.

The treatment or condition label on this specimen signifies: live attenuated yellow fever vaccine strain. Two biological replicates of bulk PBMCs were collected at each blood-draw timepoint. A standard Ficoll-Paque protocol was used to isolate PBMCs from peripheral blood. RNA was extracted with TriZol from bulk PBMCs, CD4 and CD8 fractions, and dextramer-positive and dextramer-negative fractions. Inclusive of the bounding cysteine and phenylalanine, the CDR3 is 13 residues long. Of all the DNA, just the CDR3 is kept, 39 bases in frame from base 1. V is cut by 3 bases and J by 2 bases, and the space between the germline ends is 6 bases. For CDR1 and CDR2, the germline V gene lists SGHTA and FQGNSA. A word on this clonotype: Its antigen target is currently unknown. No much larger clone is present one base from it, and per-base qualities are unavailable.

Instrument used: Illumina NovaSeq 6000. TCR cDNA was made using 5'RACE template switching, a step that added a universal primer site and unique molecular identifiers. Priming of cDNA synthesis was performed from both the TCR alpha and TCR beta constant segments. Library amplification involved two PCR steps, and the second step added sample barcodes and sequencing adapters. Libraries were sequenced on Illumina HiSeq 2500 (2x100 bp) or NovaSeq (2x150 bp). Under the source paper's analysis protocol: MIGEC was used to demultiplex reads and collapse the reads into UMI consensus sequences, and MiXCR was used for V(D)J alignment. Vaccine-responding clonotypes were identified with edgeR using replicate PBMC samples, with FDR below 0.01 and a log2 fold change above 5 up to day 15 being required. Each bulk clonotype received a CD4 or CD8 identity based on whether the sequenced CD4 or CD8 repertoire contained that clonotype at higher abundance. TCRdb's own reprocessing of the public reads used fastp at Q25 and MiXCR and kept productive beta chains. CDR3 protein duplicates are merged, each entry listing the most common genes and DNA. The V and J calls here are based on TCRdb, not the publication. The sample table contains 350,000 to 450,000 distinct CDR3 sequences; only one count was recorded for about 19% of them. Of the sample, 18% falls within the top ten clones.

The V gene is TRBV7-2 and the J gene is TRBJ2-3, with the D gene not clear enough to name. Sequencing was performed on PBMCs, taken before the yellow fever booster vaccination. The TCR originated in a man younger than 30 who received the YFV17D yellow fever vaccine. The DNA is as follows: TGTGCCAGCAGCTTGTGGGTCACAGATACGCAGTATTTT. This sequence encodes CASSLWVTDTQYF.